This TCR beta chain was found in a study of blood T cell repertoires in COVID-19. Looking at the study overall: The United States, Italy and Spain provided the acute and convalescent COVID-19 samples. The analysed material was cDNA or gDNA that came from T cells, B-cell-depleted T cells, or PBMCs.

Original handling: How many nucleated cells were present was estimated from reference gene primer amplification. This table comes from immunoSEQ multiplex PCR, and its TCRdb copy is limited to in-frame clones, with some not included. V and J calls and clone size are copied from that table; D and trimming were computed from the DNA. The sample has 130,000 to 150,000 clones; about four fifths are singletons. V lost 3 bases and J lost 2; bases outside the gene matches: 4. Germline-derived CDR1 and CDR2 are LNHDA and SQIVND (reference sequence). This CDR3 is built from 15 residues. Sequencing used peripheral blood. This TCR was recovered from a human donor in a cohort sampled during active COVID-19. The J gene is TRBJ2-3, the V gene TRBV19; TRBD2 aligns across 8 bases. The CDR3 DNA reads TGTGCCAGTAGTATTTTAGCGGGAATCACAGATACGCAGTATTTT. Its protein is CASSILAGITDTQYF.